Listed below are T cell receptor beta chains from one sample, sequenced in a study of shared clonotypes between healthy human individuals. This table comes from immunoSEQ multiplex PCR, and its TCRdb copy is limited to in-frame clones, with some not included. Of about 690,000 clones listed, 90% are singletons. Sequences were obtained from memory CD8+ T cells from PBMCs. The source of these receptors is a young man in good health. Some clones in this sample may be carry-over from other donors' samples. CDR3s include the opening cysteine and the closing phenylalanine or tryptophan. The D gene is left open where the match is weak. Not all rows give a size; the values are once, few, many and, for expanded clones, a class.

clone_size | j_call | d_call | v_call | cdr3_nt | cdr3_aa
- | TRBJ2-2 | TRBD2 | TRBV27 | TGTGCCAGCAGTCAGATAGCGGGAGCGAACACCGGGGAGCTGTTTTTT | CASSQIAGANTGELFF
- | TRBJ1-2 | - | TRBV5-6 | TGTGCCAGCACCGAGAGTGCTACAGTAGCTAACTATGGCTACACCTTC | CASTESATVANYGYTF
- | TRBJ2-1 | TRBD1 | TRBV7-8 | TGTGCCAGCAGCTCCCGGACAGGGCGAGACTACAATGAGCAGTTCTTC | CASSSRTGRDYNEQFF
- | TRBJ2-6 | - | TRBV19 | TGTGCCAGTAGCCCCCAGGGGGCCAACGTCCTGACTTTC | CASSPQGANVLTF
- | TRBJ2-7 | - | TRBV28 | TGTGCCAGCAGTCCTTGGCAGGACAGCTACGAGCAGTACTTC | CASSPWQDSYEQYF
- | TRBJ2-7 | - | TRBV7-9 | TGTGCCAGCAGCCCCATCTCACAGGGCCCCGAGCAGTACTTC | CASSPISQGPEQYF
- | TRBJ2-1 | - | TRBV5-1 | TGCGCCAGCAGCTTGGGACATGAGCAGTTCTTC | CASSLGHEQFF
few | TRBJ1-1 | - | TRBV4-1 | TGCGCCAGCACCCAGCTTACCATCGACACTGAAGCTTTCTTT | CASTQLTIDTEAFF
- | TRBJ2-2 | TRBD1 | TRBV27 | TGTGCCAGCAGTACGACGCGGACCGGGACAGGGCCCACCGGGGAGCTGTTTTTT | CASSTTRTGTGPTGELFF
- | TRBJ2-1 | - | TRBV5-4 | TGTGCCAGCAGCTTGTCGGGGGAGCCCTACAATGAGCAGTTCTTC | CASSLSGEPYNEQFF
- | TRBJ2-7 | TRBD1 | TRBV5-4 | TGTGCCAGCAGCGGGGACAGGGGGAACTCGTGGGACGAGCAGTACTTC | CASSGDRGNSWDEQYF
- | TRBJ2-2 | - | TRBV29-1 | TGCAGCGCCTACGGCGGGGAACCCGGGGAGCTGTTTTTT | CSAYGGEPGELFF
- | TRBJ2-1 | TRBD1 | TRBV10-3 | TGTGCCATCAGTGAGTCGGGGACAGGGAAGTTGAACAATGAGCAGTTCTTC | CAISESGTGKLNNEQFF
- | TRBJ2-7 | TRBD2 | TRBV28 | TGTGCCAGCAGCCCCCTGACGACTAGCGGGCTTTACGAGCAGTACTTC | CASSPLTTSGLYEQYF
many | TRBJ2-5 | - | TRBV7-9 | TGTGCCAGCAGCGCAACTTACGGGGAGACCCAGTACTTC | CASSATYGETQYF
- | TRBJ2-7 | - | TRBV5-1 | TGCGCCAGCAGCTCGGGTTATGCTGGATACAACTACGAGCAGTACTTC | CASSSGYAGYNYEQYF